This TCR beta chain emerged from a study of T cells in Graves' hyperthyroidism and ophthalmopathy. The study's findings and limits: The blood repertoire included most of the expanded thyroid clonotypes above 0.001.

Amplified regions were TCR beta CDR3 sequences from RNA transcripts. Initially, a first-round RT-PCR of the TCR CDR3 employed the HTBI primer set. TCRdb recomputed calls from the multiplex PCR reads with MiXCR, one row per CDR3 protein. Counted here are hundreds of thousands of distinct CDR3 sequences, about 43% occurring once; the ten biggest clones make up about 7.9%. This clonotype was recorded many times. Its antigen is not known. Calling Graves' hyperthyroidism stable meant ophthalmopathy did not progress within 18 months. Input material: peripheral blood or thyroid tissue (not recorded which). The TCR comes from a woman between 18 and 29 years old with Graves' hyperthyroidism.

CDR3 region: CASSNMLGYTF. The CDR3 DNA sequence: TGTGCCAGCAGCAATATGCTAGGCTACACCTTC. The rearrangement joins TRBV2 to TRBJ1-2; D unclear. Germline CDR1 SNHLY, CDR2 FYNNEI. Deletions cut 6 bases from V and 8 bases from J, with 10 bases between. The CDR3 is 11 amino acids.